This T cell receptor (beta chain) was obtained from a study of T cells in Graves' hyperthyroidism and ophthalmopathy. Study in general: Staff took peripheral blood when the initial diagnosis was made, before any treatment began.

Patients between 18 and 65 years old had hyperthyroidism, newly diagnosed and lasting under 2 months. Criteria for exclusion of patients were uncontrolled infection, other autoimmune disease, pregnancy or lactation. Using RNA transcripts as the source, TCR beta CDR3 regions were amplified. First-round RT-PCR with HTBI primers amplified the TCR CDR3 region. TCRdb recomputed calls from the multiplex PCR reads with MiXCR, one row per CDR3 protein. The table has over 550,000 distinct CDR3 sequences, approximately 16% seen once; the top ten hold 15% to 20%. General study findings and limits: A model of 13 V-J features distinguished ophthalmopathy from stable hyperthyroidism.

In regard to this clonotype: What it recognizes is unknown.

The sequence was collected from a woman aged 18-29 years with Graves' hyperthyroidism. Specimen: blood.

The CDR3 loop reads CSARESVRRSSYEQYF. As DNA, the CDR3 is TGCAGTGCTAGAGAGTCGGTCAGACGGAGCTCCTACGAGCAGTACTTC. This chain links TRBV20-1 with TRBJ2-7; no clear D. The CDR3 runs to 16 residues. In germline, CDR1 is DFQATT, CDR2 SNEGSKA (reference sequence). V was shortened by 0 bases and J by 0 bases, with 15 bases between the two germline ends.